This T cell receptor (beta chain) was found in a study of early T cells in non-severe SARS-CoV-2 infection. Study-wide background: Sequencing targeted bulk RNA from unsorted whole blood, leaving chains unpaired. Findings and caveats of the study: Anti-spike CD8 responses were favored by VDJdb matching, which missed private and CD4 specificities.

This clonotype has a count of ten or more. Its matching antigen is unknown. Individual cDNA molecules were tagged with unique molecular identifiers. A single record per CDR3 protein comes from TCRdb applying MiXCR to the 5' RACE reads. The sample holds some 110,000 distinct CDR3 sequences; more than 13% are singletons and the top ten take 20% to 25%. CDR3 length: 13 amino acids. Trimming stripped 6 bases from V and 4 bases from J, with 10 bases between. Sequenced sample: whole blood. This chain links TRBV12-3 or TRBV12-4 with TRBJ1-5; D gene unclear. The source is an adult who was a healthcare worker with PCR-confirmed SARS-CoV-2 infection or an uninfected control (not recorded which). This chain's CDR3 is CASRMRMNQPQHF. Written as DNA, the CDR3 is TGTGCCAGCAGGATGCGAATGAATCAGCCCCAGCATTTT.